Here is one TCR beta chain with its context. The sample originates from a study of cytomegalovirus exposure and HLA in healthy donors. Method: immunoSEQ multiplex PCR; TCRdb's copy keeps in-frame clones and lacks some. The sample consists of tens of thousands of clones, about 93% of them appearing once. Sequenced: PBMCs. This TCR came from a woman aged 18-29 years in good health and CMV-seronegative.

In DNA form, the CDR3 reads TGTGCCATCAGTGAGTCGACATCGACTAGCGGGAGGCCCGACAATGAGCAGTTCTTC. Protein sequence: CAISESTSTSGRPDNEQFF. The rearrangement links TRBV10-3 to TRBJ2-1, with 13 bases that match TRBD2. The CDR3 is 19 residues long. Unmatched junction bases numbered 10, after V lost 0 bases and J lost 5 bases. Germline-derived CDR1 and CDR2 are ENHRY and SYGVKD.